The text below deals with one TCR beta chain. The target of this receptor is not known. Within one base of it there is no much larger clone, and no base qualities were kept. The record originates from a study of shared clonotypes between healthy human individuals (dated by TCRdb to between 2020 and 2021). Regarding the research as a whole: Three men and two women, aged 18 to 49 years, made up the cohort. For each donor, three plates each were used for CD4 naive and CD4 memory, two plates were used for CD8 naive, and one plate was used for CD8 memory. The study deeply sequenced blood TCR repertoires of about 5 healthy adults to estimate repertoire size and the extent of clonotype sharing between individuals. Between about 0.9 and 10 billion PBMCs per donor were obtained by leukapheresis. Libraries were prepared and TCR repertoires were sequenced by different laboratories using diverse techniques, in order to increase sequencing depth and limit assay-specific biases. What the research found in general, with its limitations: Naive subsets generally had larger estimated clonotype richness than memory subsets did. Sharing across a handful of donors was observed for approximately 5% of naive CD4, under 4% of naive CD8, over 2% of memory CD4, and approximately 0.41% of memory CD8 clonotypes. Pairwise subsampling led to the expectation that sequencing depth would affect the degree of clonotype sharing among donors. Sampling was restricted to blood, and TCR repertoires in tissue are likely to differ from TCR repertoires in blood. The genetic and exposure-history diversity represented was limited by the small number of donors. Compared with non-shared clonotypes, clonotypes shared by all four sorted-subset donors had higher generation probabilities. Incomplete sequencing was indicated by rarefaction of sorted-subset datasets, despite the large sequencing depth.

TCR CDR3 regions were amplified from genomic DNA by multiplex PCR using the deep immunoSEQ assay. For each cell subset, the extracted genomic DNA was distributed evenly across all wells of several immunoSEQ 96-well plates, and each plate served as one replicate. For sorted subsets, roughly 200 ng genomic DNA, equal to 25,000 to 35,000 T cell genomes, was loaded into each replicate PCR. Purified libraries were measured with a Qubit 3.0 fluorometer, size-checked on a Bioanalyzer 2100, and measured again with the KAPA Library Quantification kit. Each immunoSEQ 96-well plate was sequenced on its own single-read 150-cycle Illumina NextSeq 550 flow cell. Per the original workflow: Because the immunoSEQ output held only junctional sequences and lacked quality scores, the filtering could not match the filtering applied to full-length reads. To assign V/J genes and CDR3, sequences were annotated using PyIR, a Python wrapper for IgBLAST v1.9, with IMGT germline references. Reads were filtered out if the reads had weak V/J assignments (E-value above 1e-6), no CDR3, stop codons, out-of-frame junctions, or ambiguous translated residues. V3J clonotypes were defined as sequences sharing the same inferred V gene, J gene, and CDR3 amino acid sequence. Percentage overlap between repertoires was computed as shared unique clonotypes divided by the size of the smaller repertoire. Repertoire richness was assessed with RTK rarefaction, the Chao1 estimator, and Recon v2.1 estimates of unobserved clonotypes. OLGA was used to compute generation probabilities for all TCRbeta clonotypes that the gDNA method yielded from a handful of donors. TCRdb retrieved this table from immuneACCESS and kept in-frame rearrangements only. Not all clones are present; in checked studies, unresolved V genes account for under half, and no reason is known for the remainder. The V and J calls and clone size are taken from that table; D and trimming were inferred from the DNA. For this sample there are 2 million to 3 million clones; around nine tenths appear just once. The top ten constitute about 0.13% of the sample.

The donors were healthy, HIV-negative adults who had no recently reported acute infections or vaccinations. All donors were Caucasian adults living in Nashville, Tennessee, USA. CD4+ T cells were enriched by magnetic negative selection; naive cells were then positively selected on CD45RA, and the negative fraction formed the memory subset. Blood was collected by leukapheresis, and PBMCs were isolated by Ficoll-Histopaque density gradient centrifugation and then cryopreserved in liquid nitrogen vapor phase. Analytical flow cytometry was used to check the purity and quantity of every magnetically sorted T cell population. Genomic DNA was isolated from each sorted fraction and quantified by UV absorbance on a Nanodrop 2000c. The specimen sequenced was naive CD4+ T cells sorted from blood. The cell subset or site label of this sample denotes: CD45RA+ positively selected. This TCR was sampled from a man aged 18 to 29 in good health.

The CDR3 is CASSLGTGSQGTQYF. The DNA sequence is as follows: TGTGCCAGCAGCTTAGGGACAGGGAGTCAGGGTACGCAGTATTTT. This sequence uses TRBV11-2 and TRBJ2-3; TRBD1 agrees with 8 junctional bases. Taken from the germline V gene, the CDR1 and CDR2 loops are SGHAT and FQNNGV. Inclusive of the bounding cysteine and phenylalanine, the CDR3 is 15 residues long. The sequence is cut down to CDR3 DNA, 45 bases in frame from base 1. V is trimmed back by 1 base and J by 8 bases, and the junction contains 8 bases that no gene match accounts for.